The rows below give T cell receptor beta chains drawn from one sample of a study of blood T cell repertoires in COVID-19. Repertoires were generated with immunoSEQ multiplex PCR, while TCRdb's copy carries only in-frame clones and drops some. The data hold a few hundred thousand clones, with about 89% observed a single time. The source material was peripheral blood. These receptors were obtained from a man aged 18 to 29 who had recovered from COVID-19. Each CDR3 is given with its conserved first and last residue. D genes are given only for firm matches. Not every row has a clone size; where given, it reads once, few, many or a size class.

NA,TRBD1,TRBJ2-1,TRBV25-1,TGTGCCAGCCTTGGGGACAGGGCTAGTGATGAGCAGTTCTTC,CASLGDRASDEQFF
once,NA,TRBJ2-5,TRBV7-9,TGTGCCAGCAAGGGCTGGGGGCCGCAGGAGACCCAGTACTTC,CASKGWGPQETQYF
NA,TRBD2,TRBJ2-2,TRBV11-2,TGTGCCAGCAGCTTAGTTAGCGGGAGAGGAACCGGGGAGCTGTTTTTT,CASSLVSGRGTGELFF
NA,NA,TRBJ2-2,TRBV6-1,TGTGCCAGCAGTGAAGCTGCGGTGAACACCGGGGAGCTGTTTTTT,CASSEAAVNTGELFF
once,NA,TRBJ1-6,TRBV3-1/TRBV3-2,TGTGCCAGCAGCCAGGGGGCCCCCCATTCACCCCTCCACTTT,CASSQGAPHSPLHF
NA,TRBD1,TRBJ2-7,TRBV6-6,TGTGCCAGCAGTACTGACAGGGGGAGGTACGAGCAGTACTTC,CASSTDRGRYEQYF
NA,NA,TRBJ1-1,TRBV13,TGTGCCAGCAGCGTTGGAGGACCGAACACTGAAGCTTTCTTT,CASSVGGPNTEAFF
NA,NA,TRBJ1-4,TRBV29-1,TGCAGCGCTCTCCTTACGGAGGCGGCTAATGAAAAACTGTTTTTT,CSALLTEAANEKLFF
NA,TRBD1,TRBJ2-6,TRBV4-1,TGCGCCAGCAGCCAGGAAATGACAGGGGCCGGGGCCAACGTCCTGACTTTC,CASSQEMTGAGANVLTF
NA,TRBD1,TRBJ1-2,TRBV5-8,TGTGCCAGCAGCTTAGGGACAGACTATGGCTACACCTTC,CASSLGTDYGYTF
NA,TRBD2,TRBJ2-5,TRBV10-3,TGTGCCATCAGCGAGGGGGAACTAGCGGAGGGGGAGACCCAGTACTTC,CAISEGELAEGETQYF
NA,NA,TRBJ1-1,TRBV6-5,TGTGCCAGCAGAGATACAGGACACTTGAACACTGAAGCTTTCTTT,CASRDTGHLNTEAFF
NA,NA,TRBJ1-5,TRBV2,TGTGCCAGCAGCGAAGGACAGAGCAATCAGCCCCAGCATTTT,CASSEGQSNQPQHF
NA,NA,TRBJ2-5,TRBV6-6,TGTGCCAGCAGTCCCCCCCGGGGAGAAATGGAGACCCAGTACTTC,CASSPPRGEMETQYF
once,TRBD1,TRBJ2-3,TRBV7-8,TGTGCCAGCAGCTTAATGACAGGGGGTAGCACAGATACGCAGTATTTT,CASSLMTGGSTDTQYF
NA,NA,TRBJ2-3,TRBV4-2,TGTGCCAGCAGCCTAAAGACGTCAGGTTTCACAGATACGCAGTATTTT,CASSLKTSGFTDTQYF
once,NA,TRBJ2-7,TRBV25-1,TGTGCCAGCAGTGATGTGGCAGGGGAGTACTTC,CASSDVAGEYF
once,NA,TRBJ1-1,TRBV6-5,TGTGCCAGCAGCTCTCTTGGGGGGGGTCCTACCGCTTTCTTT,CASSSLGGGPTAFF
NA,NA,TRBJ1-1,TRBV7-9,TGTGCCAGCAGCTTAATGGCTTCCACTGAAGCTTTCTTT,CASSLMASTEAFF
NA,TRBD1,TRBJ1-2,TRBV6-5,TGTGCCAGCAGTTCGGACAGGAACTATGGCTACACCTTC,CASSSDRNYGYTF
NA,TRBD2,TRBJ2-1,TRBV4-1,TGCGCCAGCAAAAGGGGTCTAGCGGTCTCCTACAATGAGCAGTTCTTC,CASKRGLAVSYNEQFF
NA,TRBD1,TRBJ1-1,TRBV11-2,TGTGCCAGCAGCCGGACAGGGCCGGGCACTGAAGCTTTCTTT,CASSRTGPGTEAFF
NA,TRBD2,TRBJ2-7,TRBV5-1,TGCGCCAGCAGCTTGGCCGGGAGGGATTACGAGCAGTACTTC,CASSLAGRDYEQYF
NA,TRBD1,TRBJ2-7,TRBV29-1,TGCAGCGTTGGGGCAGGGGGCTCCTACGAGCAGTACTTC,CSVGAGGSYEQYF
once,TRBD1,TRBJ2-7,TRBV7-2,TGTGCCAGCAGCCTCAAACATAACCGGGACAGGCCCTACGAGCAGTACTTC,CASSLKHNRDRPYEQYF
NA,NA,TRBJ2-2,TRBV3-1/TRBV3-2,TGTGCCAGCAGCCAAGAGGTTGGGGCCGGGTCCTGGTCCGGGGAGCTGTTTTTT,CASSQEVGAGSWSGELFF
NA,TRBD1,TRBJ1-2,TRBV15,TGTGCCACCAGGGAGGGGGCGGACTATGGCTACACCTTC,CATREGADYGYTF
once,TRBD1,TRBJ2-2,TRBV4-1,TGCGCCAGCAGCCTCCCGCCGATAGGACAGGAGGACTCCGGGGAGCTGTTTTTT,CASSLPPIGQEDSGELFF
NA,TRBD1,TRBJ1-2,TRBV6-5,TGTGCCAGCAGTACCCGACAACAGGGGGCGGGTGGCTACACCTTC,CASSTRQQGAGGYTF
NA,NA,TRBJ1-5,TRBV2,TGTGCCAGCAGGGGTGGGCCGAGGGATCAGCCCCAGCATTTT,CASRGGPRDQPQHF
NA,TRBD2,TRBJ2-7,TRBV28,TGTGCCAGTGGCCTAGCGGGAGGGCACTACGAGCAGTACTTC,CASGLAGGHYEQYF
NA,NA,TRBJ1-4,TRBV29-1,TGCAGCGTTGAAGCAGGGGATGGGGAAAAACTGTTTTTT,CSVEAGDGEKLFF
NA,TRBD2,TRBJ2-3,TRBV18,TGTGCCAGCTCAACGATTAGCGGGAGTCCCTCAGATACGCAGTATTTT,CASSTISGSPSDTQYF
NA,NA,TRBJ1-1,TRBV3-1/TRBV3-2,TGTGCCAGCAGCCAAGATGGGCAGTTGAACACTGAAGCTTTCTTT,CASSQDGQLNTEAFF
NA,NA,TRBJ2-2,TRBV19,TGTGCCAGTAGTTTCCGGACAGTTACCGCGAACACCGGGGAGCTGTTTTTT,CASSFRTVTANTGELFF
NA,TRBD1,TRBJ1-2,TRBV4-1,TGCGCCAGCAGCCATGCCGGGACAGGGGTTGGCTATGGCTACACCTTC,CASSHAGTGVGYGYTF
NA,NA,TRBJ1-2,TRBV7-8,TGTGCCAGCAGCTTAGGTCCGCAGGGCCTCAACTATGGCTACACCTTC,CASSLGPQGLNYGYTF
NA,NA,TRBJ1-1,TRBV7-9,TGTGCCAGCACCGCAGGGGCTCAGGCAGCTTTCTTT,CASTAGAQAAFF
NA,NA,TRBJ2-5,TRBV6-5,TGTGCCAGCAGTTACCTTCCCCTACAAGAGACCCAGTACTTC,CASSYLPLQETQYF
NA,TRBD2,TRBJ2-1,TRBV30,TGTGCCAAATCTAGCGGGTCGGCCCCTGAGCAGTTCTTC,CAKSSGSAPEQFF
NA,TRBD1,TRBJ1-2,TRBV2,TGTGCCAGCATCAGGGCAGGGGGCCACTATGGCTACACCTTC,CASIRAGGHYGYTF
NA,TRBD1,TRBJ2-7,TRBV5-5,TGTGCCAGCAGCCGGGACAGGGACCCGACCTACGAGCAGTACTTC,CASSRDRDPTYEQYF